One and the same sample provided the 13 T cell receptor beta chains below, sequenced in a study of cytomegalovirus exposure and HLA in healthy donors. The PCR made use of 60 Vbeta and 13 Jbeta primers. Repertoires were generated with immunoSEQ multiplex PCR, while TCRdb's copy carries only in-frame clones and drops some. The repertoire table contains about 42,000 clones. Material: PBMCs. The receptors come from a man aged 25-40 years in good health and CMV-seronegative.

DNA for the CDR3: TGTGCCAGCGGCCCAGGTCCCATGAACACTGAAGCTTTCTTT. Encoded protein: CASGPGPMNTEAFF. The rearrangement joins TRBV6-1 to TRBJ1-1; D gene unclear. This CDR3 has 14 residues. Trimming stripped 8 bases from V and 0 bases from J, with 13 bases between. Germline assignment: CDR1 MNHNS and CDR2 SASEGT.

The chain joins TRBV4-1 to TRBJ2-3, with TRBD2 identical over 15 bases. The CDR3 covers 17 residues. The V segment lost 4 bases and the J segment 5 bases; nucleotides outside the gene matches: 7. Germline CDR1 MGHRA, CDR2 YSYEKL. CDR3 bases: TGCGCCAGCAGCCCGTGGACTAGCGGGAGGGTGAGAGATACGCAGTATTTT. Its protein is CASSPWTSGRVRDTQYF.

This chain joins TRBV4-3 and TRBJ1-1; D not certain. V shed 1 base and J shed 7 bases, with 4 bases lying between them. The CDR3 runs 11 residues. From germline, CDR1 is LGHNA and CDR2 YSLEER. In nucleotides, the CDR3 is TGCGCCAGCAGCCAAGGTCGTGAAGCTTTCTTT. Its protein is CASSQGREAFF.

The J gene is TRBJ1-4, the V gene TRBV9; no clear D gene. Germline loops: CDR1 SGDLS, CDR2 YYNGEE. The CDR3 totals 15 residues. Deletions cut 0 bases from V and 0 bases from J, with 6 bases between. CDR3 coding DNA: TGTGCCAGCAGCGTAGGTACAGCAACTAATGAAAAACTGTTTTTT. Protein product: CASSVGTATNEKLFF.

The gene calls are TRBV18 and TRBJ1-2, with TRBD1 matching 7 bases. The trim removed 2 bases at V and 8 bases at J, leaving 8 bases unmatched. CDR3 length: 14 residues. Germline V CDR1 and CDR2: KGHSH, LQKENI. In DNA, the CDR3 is TGTGCCAGCTCACCAATGACAGGGAAGGGCGGCTACACCTTC. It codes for CASSPMTGKGGYTF.

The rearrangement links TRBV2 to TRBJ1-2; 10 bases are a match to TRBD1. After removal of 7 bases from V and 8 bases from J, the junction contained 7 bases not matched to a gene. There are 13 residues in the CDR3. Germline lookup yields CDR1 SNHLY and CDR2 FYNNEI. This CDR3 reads CASKDRGRGGYTF. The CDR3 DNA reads TGTGCCAGCAAAGACAGGGGGCGCGGGGGCTACACCTTC.

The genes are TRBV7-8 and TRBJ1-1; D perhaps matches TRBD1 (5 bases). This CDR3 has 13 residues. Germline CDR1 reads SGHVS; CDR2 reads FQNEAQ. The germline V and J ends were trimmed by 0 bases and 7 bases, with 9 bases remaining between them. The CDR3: CASSLAQEIEAFF. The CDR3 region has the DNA TGTGCCAGCAGCTTAGCACAGGAAATTGAAGCTTTCTTT. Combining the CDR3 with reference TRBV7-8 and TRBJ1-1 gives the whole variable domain GAGVSQSPRYKVAKRGQDVALRCDPISGHVSLFWYQQALGQGPEFLTYFQNEAQLDKSGLPSDRFFAERPEGSVSTLKIQRTQQEDSAVYLCASSLAQEIEAFFGQGTRLTVV.

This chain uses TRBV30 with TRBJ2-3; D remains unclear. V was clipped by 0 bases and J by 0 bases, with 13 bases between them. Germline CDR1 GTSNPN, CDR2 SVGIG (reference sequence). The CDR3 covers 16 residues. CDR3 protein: CAWSVRLSISTDTQYF. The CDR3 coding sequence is TGTGCCTGGAGTGTACGTCTCAGTATAAGCACAGATACGCAGTATTTT.

The CDR3 DNA reads TGTGCCAGCAGTGGACTCGGCCAGGCGAATCAGCCCCAGCATTTT. Translating it yields CASSGLGQANQPQHF. This sequence joins TRBV27 and TRBJ1-5; D is undetermined. This CDR3 has 15 residues. The V end lost 5 bases, the J end lost 4 bases, and 15 bases lay between the germline ends. In germline, CDR1 is MNHEY, CDR2 SMNVEV (reference sequence).

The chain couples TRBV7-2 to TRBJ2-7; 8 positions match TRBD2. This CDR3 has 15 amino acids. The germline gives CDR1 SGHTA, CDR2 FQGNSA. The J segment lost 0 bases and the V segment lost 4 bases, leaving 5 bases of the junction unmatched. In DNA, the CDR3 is TGTGCCAGCAGCTCCCGGACTAGCTCCTCCTACGAGCAGTACTTC. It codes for CASSSRTSSSYEQYF. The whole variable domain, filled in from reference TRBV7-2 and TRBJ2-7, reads GAGVSQSPSNKVTEKGKDVELRCDPISGHTALYWYRQSLGQGLEFLIYFQGNSAPDKSGLPSDRFSAERTGGSVSTLTIQRTQQEDSAVYLCASSSRTSSSYEQYFGPGTRLTVT.

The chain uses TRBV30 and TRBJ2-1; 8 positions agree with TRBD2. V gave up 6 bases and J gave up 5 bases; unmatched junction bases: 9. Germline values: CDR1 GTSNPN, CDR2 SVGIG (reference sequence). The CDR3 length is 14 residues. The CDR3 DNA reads TGTGCCTGTCTCGGGACTAGGAGCAACAATGAGCAGTTCTTC. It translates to CACLGTRSNNEQFF. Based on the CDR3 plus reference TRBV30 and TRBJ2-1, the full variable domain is SQTIHQWPATLVQPVGSPLSLECTVEGTSNPNLYWYRQAAGRGLQLLFYSVGIGQISSEVPQNLSASRPQDRQFILSSKKLLLSDSGFYLCACLGTRSNNEQFFGPGTRLTVL.

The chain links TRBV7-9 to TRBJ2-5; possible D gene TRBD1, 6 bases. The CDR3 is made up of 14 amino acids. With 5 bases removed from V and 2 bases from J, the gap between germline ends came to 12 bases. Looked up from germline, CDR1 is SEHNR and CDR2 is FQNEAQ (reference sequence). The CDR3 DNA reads TGTGCCAGCAGCGGGGGCGGTCGGCAAGAGACCCAGTACTTC. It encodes CASSGGGRQETQYF.

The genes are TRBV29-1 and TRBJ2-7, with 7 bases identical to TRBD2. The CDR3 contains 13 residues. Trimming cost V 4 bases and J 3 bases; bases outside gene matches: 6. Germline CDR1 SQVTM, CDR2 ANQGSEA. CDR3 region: CSVGGGRGYEQYF. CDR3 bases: TGCAGCGTTGGGGGAGGGAGAGGCTACGAGCAGTACTTC.